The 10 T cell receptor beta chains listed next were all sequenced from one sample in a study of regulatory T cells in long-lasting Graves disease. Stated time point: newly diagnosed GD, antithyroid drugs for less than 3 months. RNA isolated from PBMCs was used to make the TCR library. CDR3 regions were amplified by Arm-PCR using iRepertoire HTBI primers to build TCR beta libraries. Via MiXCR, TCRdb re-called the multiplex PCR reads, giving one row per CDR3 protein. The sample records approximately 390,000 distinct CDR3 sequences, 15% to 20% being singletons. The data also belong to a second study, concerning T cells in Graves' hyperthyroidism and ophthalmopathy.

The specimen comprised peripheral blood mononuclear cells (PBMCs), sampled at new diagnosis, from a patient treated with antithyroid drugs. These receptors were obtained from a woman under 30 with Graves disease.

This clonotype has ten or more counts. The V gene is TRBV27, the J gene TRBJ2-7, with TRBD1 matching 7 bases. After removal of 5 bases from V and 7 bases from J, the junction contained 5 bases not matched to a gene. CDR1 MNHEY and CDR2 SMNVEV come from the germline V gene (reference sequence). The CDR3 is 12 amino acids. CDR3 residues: CASSGIQGEQYF. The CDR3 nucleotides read TGTGCCAGCAGTGGGATACAGGGGGAGCAGTACTTC.

The CDR3 here is CASSESTASGRADNEQFF. CDR3 bases: TGCGCCAGCAGTGAGTCGACGGCTAGCGGGAGGGCCGACAATGAGCAGTTCTTC. The genes are TRBV10-1 and TRBJ2-1; 12 bases fit TRBD2. Per germline, CDR1 WNHNN and CDR2 SYGVQD (reference sequence). Unmatched junction bases numbered 8, after V lost 0 bases and J lost 5 bases. The CDR3 consists of 18 residues.

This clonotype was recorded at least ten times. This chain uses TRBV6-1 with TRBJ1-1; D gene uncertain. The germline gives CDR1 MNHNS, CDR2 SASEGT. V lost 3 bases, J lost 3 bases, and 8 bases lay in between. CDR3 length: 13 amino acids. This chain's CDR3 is CASSETLDTEAFF. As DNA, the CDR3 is TGTGCCAGCAGTGAGACACTGGACACTGAAGCTTTCTTT.

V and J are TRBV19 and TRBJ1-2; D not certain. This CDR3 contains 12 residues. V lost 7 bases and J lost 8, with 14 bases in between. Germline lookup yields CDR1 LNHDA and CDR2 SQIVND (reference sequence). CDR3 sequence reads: CASKEVSVGYTF. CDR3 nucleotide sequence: TGTGCCAGTAAGGAGGTTTCAGTAGGCTACACCTTC. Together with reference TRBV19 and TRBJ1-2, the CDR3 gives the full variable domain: DGGITQSPKYLFRKEGQNVTLSCEQNLNHDAMYWYRQDPGQGLRLIYYSQIVNDFQKGDIAEGYSVSREKKESFPLTVTSAQKNPTAFYLCASKEVSVGYTFGSGTRLTVV.

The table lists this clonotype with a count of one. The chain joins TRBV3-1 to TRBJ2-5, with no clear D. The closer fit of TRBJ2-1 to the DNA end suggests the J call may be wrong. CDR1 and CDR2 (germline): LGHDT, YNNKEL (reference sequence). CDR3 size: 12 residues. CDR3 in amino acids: CASSQESGEQFF. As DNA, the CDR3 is TGTGCCAGCAGCCAAGAGTCGGGTGAGCAGTTCTTC.

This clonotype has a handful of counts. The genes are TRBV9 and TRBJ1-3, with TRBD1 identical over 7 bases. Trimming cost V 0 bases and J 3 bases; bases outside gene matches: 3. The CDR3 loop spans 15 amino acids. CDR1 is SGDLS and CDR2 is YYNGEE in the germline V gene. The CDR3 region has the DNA TGTGCCAGCAGCGTAGAGGGGGCGAGTGGAAACACCATATATTTT. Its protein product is CASSVEGASGNTIYF.

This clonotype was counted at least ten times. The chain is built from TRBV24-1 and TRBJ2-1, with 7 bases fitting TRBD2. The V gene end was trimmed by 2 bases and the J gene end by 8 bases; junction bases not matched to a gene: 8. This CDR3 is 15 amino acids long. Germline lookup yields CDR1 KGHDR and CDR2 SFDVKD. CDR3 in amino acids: CATSDWGGVSDEQFF. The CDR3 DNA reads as TGTGCCACCAGTGATTGGGGGGGTGTAAGCGATGAGCAGTTCTTC.

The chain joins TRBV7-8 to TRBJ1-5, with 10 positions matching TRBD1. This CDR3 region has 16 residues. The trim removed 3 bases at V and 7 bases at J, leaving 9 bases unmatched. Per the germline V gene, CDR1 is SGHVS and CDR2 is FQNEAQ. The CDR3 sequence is CASSFAGQGLFQPQHF. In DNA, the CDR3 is TGTGCCAGCAGCTTCGCGGGACAGGGGTTGTTCCAGCCCCAGCATTTT.

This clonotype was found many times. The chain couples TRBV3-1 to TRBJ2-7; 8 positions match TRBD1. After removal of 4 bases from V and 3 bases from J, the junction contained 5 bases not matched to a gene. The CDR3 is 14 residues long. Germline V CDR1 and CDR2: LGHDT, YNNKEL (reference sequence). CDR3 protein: CASSPGTGVYEQYF. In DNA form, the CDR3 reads TGTGCCAGCAGCCCAGGGACAGGCGTCTACGAGCAGTACTTC.

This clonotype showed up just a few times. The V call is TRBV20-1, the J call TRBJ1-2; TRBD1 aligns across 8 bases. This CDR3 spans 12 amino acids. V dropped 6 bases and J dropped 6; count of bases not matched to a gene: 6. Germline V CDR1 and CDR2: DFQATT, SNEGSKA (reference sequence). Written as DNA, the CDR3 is TGCAGTGCACTACAGGGGGGGCATGGCTACACCTTC. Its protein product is CSALQGGHGYTF.